This is a list of T cell receptor beta chains from one sample in a study of tumor-infiltrating lymphocytes in glioblastoma multiforme. Each CDR3 protein is one row after TCRdb ran MiXCR on the multiplex PCR reads. The table lists some 10,000 distinct CDR3 sequences, roughly two thirds of them singletons. Material: brain tumor tissue. The receptors originated from a male donor with glioblastoma. Each CDR3 is given with its conserved first and last residue. A D gene is named only where the DNA matches it firmly. Size is stated for part of the rows, as once, few or many counts, or as a class when the clone is expanded.

TRBJ2-3	few	TRBV20-1	.	TGCAGTGCAGCTCCCGACTACGGGCGACGCACAGATACGCGGTATTTT	CSAAPDYGRRTDTRYF
TRBJ2-3	medium-sized	TRBV20-1	.	TGCAGTGCTGGAGGTGCTAGCACAGATACGCAGTATTTT	CSAGGASTDTQYF
TRBJ2-7	.	TRBV6-5	.	TGTGCCAGCAGTTCGGACAGAGACTCCTACGAGCAGTACTTC	CASSSDRDSYEQYF
TRBJ2-3	.	TRBV5-1	.	TGCGTCAGCACCCCCCTAGGTATTGGAGGCACAGATACGCAGTGTTTT	CVSTPLGIGGTDTQCF
TRBJ2-7	few	TRBV20-1	.	TGCAGTGCTAGCGCATTCGGGAGTATGGCCGTCGAGCAGTACTTC	CSASAFGSMAVEQYF
TRBJ2-3	.	TRBV14	.	TGTGCCAGCAGCCAAGATCCGTCAAGTTCTAACTCAGATACGCAGTATTTT	CASSQDPSSSNSDTQYF
TRBJ1-2	.	TRBV10-2	TRBD1	TGCGCCGCAGGGACAGGGGGCTATGGCTACACCTTC	CAAGTGGYGYTF
TRBJ2-7	.	TRBV11-2	.	TGTGCCAGCAGCTTCTTTAGCCTAGTACTATACGAGCAGTATTTC	CASSFFSLVLYEQYF
TRBJ2-6	.	TRBV5-5	TRBD1	TGTGCCAGCAGCTTGGGGACAGGGGGGTTGGGGGCCAACGTCCTGACTTTC	CASSLGTGGLGANVLTF
TRBJ2-2	few	TRBV29-1	.	TGTAGCGCAGGCCACCATCACACCGGGGAGCTGTTTTTT	CSAGHHHTGELFF
TRBJ2-7	.	TRBV29-1	.	TGCAGCGTTGAGGAGAGGTCCCACGAGCAGTACTTC	CSVEERSHEQYF
TRBJ2-5	.	TRBV7-9	.	TGTGCCAACAGCTCCGCAGGGCAAGGGACCCAGTACTTC	CANSSAGQGTQYF
TRBJ2-2	.	TRBV6-2/TRBV6-3	.	TGTGCCAGCAGTTACTCGAGTGGAACCGGGGAGCTGTTTTTT	CASSYSSGTGELFF
TRBJ2-5	.	TRBV29-1	TRBD2	TGCAGCGCGACTTCCGGGACTAGCGGGAGGGCGAGAGAGACCCAGTACTTC	CSATSGTSGRARETQYF
TRBJ2-1	.	TRBV2	.	TGTGCCAGCAGGCCACTAGACACTTTGGAGGCTGAGCAGTCCTTC	CASRPLDTLEAEQSF
TRBJ2-2	.	TRBV20-1	.	TGTGGTGCCAGCAGGGACTCGATGACCGGGGAGCTGTTTTTT	CGASRDSMTGELFF
TRBJ2-7	few	TRBV10-2	TRBD2	TGCCCCAGTAGTGGGACTAATCCCTACGAGCAGTACTTC	CPSSGTNPYEQYF
TRBJ2-1	.	TRBV11-2	.	TGTGCCAGCAGCTTTCGAGGGAGGGAGCAGTTCTTC	CASSFRGREQFF
TRBJ2-7	once	TRBV7-8	.	TGTGCCAGCAGCGACCGGACAGAAACCTCCTACGAGCAGTACTTC	CASSDRTETSYEQYF
TRBJ1-4	.	TRBV7-9	.	TGTGCCAGCAGCTTAAGGCGAGGGAATGAAAAACTGTTTTTT	CASSLRRGNEKLFF
TRBJ2-7	medium-sized	TRBV29-1	TRBD1	TGCAGCGTTGTCCCTCAGGGGGCTTACGAGCAGTACTTC	CSVVPQGAYEQYF
TRBJ2-5	.	TRBV6-1	.	TGTGCCAGCAGTAGAGCCCCCCAACGTCAAGAGACCCAGTACTTC	CASSRAPQRQETQYF
TRBJ2-3	medium-sized	TRBV10-2	.	TGCGCCAGCAGTCCCCAAGCTGCCGATACGCAGTATTTT	CASSPQAADTQYF
TRBJ2-2	.	TRBV11-2	TRBD2	TGTGCCAGCAGTTCGACTAGCGAGAGAATAAGCACCAGGGAGCTGTCTTTT	CASSSTSERISTRELSF
TRBJ2-2	.	TRBV7-9	.	TGTGCCAGCAGCTCCAAGGGCCCGAACACCGGGGAGCTGTCTTTT	CASSSKGPNTGELSF
TRBJ2-5	.	TRBV18	.	TGTGCCAGCTCACCGGAGACACAAGAGACCCAGTACTTC	CASSPETQETQYF
TRBJ2-7	.	TRBV11-1	TRBD1	TGCGCCAGCAGCTCAGCGCGTCTGGACAGGGGGTGCGAGCAGTACTTC	CASSSARLDRGCEQYF
TRBJ2-3	many	TRBV28	.	TGTGCCAGCAGTTTGCGGGGCGGGATGAGAGATACGCAGTATTTT	CASSLRGGMRDTQYF
TRBJ1-2	once	TRBV4-2	TRBD1	TGTGCCAGCAGCCATTTGGACAGGGGGCGTCAAGCTAACTATGGCTACACCTTC	CASSHLDRGRQANYGYTF
TRBJ2-1	.	TRBV11-2	.	TGTGCCAGCAGCCCAGGACAGTACAATGAGCAGTTCTTC	CASSPGQYNEQFF
TRBJ2-1	large	TRBV11-2	TRBD1	TGTGCCAGCAGCTTAGCAGTAAGGGGGCCTTCGCGCAATGAGCAGTTCTTC	CASSLAVRGPSRNEQFF
TRBJ2-1	many	TRBV30	TRBD2	TGTGCCTGGAGTGTACTAGCGGGAATCAATGAGCAGTTCTTC	CAWSVLAGINEQFF
TRBJ2-1	.	TRBV11-2	TRBD2	TGTGCCAGCAGCTTAGATTTAGCGGGCTCCTACAATGAGCAGTTCTTC	CASSLDLAGSYNEQFF
TRBJ2-2	once	TRBV11-3	.	TGTGCCAGCAGCCCAGGGGTCTCCACCGGGGAGCTGTTTTTT	CASSPGVSTGELFF
TRBJ1-4	.	TRBV6-1	.	TGTGCCAGCAGTTCCAGCGGGGATGGGGCTAATGAAAAACTGTTTTTT	CASSSSGDGANEKLFF
TRBJ2-1	.	TRBV20-1	.	TGCAGTGCTAGCGGGAAGGCGTCCTACACTGAGCAGTTCTTC	CSASGKASYTEQFF
TRBJ1-5	.	TRBV10-1	.	TGCGCCAGCAGTGAGTCGGGATCGGATCTGGCGGAGCCCCAGCATTTT	CASSESGSDLAEPQHF
TRBJ1-2	.	TRBV4-3	.	TGCGCCAGCAGCCAAGACCGGGGGGGCGCGGAAGGCTACACCTTC	CASSQDRGGAEGYTF
TRBJ2-7	.	TRBV5-4	TRBD1	TGTGGCAGCAGCTTCACCCAGGGGGCTACCTACGAGCAGTACTTC	CGSSFTQGATYEQYF
TRBJ2-1	.	TRBV12-3/TRBV12-4	.	TGTGCCAGCAGTTTGCAGCTGGATGAGCAGTCCTTC	CASSLQLDEQSF
TRBJ1-1	medium-sized	TRBV2	.	TGTGCCAGCAGTGACAACTCGAACACTGAAGCTTTCTTT	CASSDNSNTEAFF
TRBJ2-7	.	TRBV7-8	.	TGTGCCAGCCAACTAGGAACAGCTGACTACGAGCACTGCTTC	CASQLGTADYEHCF